This T cell receptor (beta chain) comes out of a study of cytomegalovirus exposure and HLA in healthy donors. Across the study: Early released data had about 80 million unique TCRs, all coming from HLA-typed donors.

The study ran its PCR with 60 Vbeta and 13 Jbeta primers. Assay used: immunoSEQ multiplex PCR; TCRdb lists only in-frame clones, some missing. The sample includes about 120,000 clones, almost 85% of them seen just once. This receptor was taken from a woman under 30 in good health and CMV-seronegative. Material: PBMCs.

The CDR3 bases are TGCGCCAGCAGCCCGGGGACTAGCGGGGTATATTGGGGGCAGTACTTC. It codes for CASSPGTSGVYWGQYF. The chain recombines TRBV5-1 with TRBJ2-7, with 13 bases that match TRBD2. Per germline, CDR1 SGHRS and CDR2 YFSETQ. With V trimmed by 4 bases and J by 9 bases, 13 bases remained unmatched. The CDR3 covers 16 residues.